This T cell receptor (beta chain) comes out of a study of early T cells in non-severe SARS-CoV-2 infection. Study at large: Sequencing of unsorted whole blood was done on bulk RNA, leaving chains unpaired.

Individual cDNA molecules received unique molecular identifiers. From the 5' RACE reads, TCRdb called clonotypes with MiXCR, one entry per CDR3 protein. The sample holds fewer than 65,000 distinct CDR3 sequences, around 7.7% seen once. The sample holds many counts of this clonotype. Its specificity is unknown. Overall study results and limits: Matching against VDJdb likely underestimated virus-specific expansions, favoring anti-spike CD8.

V shed 0 bases and J 2 bases; nucleotides not matched to a gene: 8. Germline assignment: CDR1 SGDLS and CDR2 YYNGEE. CDR3 size: 17 residues. The chain combines TRBV9 with TRBJ2-3; 8 nucleotides match TRBD1. This sample comprised whole blood, obtained at baseline. The sequence was obtained from an adult who was a healthcare worker with PCR-confirmed SARS-CoV-2 infection or an uninfected control (not recorded which). The CDR3 loop reads CASSVVGTGAFTDTQYF. The DNA for the CDR3 is TGTGCCAGCAGCGTAGTTGGGACAGGCGCCTTCACAGATACGCAGTATTTT.